A single sample is the source of the 13 T cell receptor beta chains below, sequenced in a study of T cells in Graves' hyperthyroidism and ophthalmopathy (dated by TCRdb to 2018 to 2020). Libraries were constructed by multiplex PCR. TCRdb lists the instrument as Illumina HiSeq 2000. The TCR beta CDR3 regions were amplified from RNA transcripts. A first-round RT-PCR of the TCR CDR3 used the HTBI primer set with the Qiagen OneStep RT-PCR kit. TCRdb applied fastp at Q25 and MiXCR to the public reads, then kept only in-frame beta chains. Rows are unified per CDR3 protein, each entry keeping the most common DNA and genes. This sample has about 280,000 distinct CDR3 sequences in its table, and approximately 26% of those were observed once. The top ten clonotypes cover over 25% of the sample. Sequencing used blood. These receptors were obtained from a man in his forties with Graves' hyperthyroidism that later progressed to Graves' ophthalmopathy.

This clonotype appeared many times. In this CDR3 the conserved last residue, phenylalanine or tryptophan, is missing, so a read error is likely. The rearrangement uses TRBV6-2 or TRBV6-3 and TRBJ2-7; no reliable D call. Germline-derived CDR1 and CDR2 are MNHEY and SVGEGT. The CDR3 consists of 14 residues. Trimming stripped 2 bases from V and 2 bases from J, with 10 bases between. This CDR3 is CASSYSGRTYEQYL. The CDR3 nucleotides read TGTGCCAGCAGTTACAGTGGCAGGACCTACGAGCAGTACCTC.

This chain uses TRBV12-3 or TRBV12-4 with TRBJ1-1; weak D call: TRBD1 (5 bases). This CDR3 contains 12 residues. Between the trimmed V and J ends, which lost 7 bases and 6 bases, there was a span of 12 bases. The CDR3 DNA is TGTGCCAGCAAGCTCGGGGGGTCTGAAGCTTTCTTT. Residues: CASKLGGSEAFF.

The chain couples TRBV5-8 to TRBJ2-4; 10 positions match TRBD1. Germline trimming cut 6 bases from V and 5 bases from J; bases unmatched to any gene: 11. This CDR3 is 16 amino acids long. Germline CDR1 SGHTS, CDR2 YDEGEE. CDR3: CASTSFVGTGENIQYF. The CDR3 coding sequence is TGTGCCAGCACCAGTTTCGTTGGGACAGGGGAAAACATTCAGTACTTC.

This clonotype was observed at least ten times. The CDR3 DNA reads as TGTGCCAGCAGCAAGACTAGCGGGAGGGTTTACGAGCAGTACTTC. It codes for CASSKTSGRVYEQYF. This sequence joins TRBV28 and TRBJ2-7; 14 nucleotides line up with TRBD2. Trimming cost V 6 bases and J 4 bases; bases outside gene matches: 5. The CDR3 has 15 amino acids. Germline V gives CDR1 MDHEN, CDR2 SYDVKM.

This clonotype was observed at least ten times. The chain carries TRBV7-8 and TRBJ2-5; 12 nucleotides line up with TRBD2. The J segment lost 1 base and the V segment lost 5 bases, leaving 14 bases of the junction unmatched. CDR3 length equals 19 residues. Germline assignment: CDR1 SGHVS and CDR2 FQNEAQ. Written as DNA, the CDR3 is TGTGCCAGCAGCCGAACCCGACTAGCGGGAGTAGCCCCCCAAGAGACCCAGTACTTC. This gives the protein CASSRTRLAGVAPQETQYF.

The table lists this clonotype with many counts. The chain has TRBV11-3 and TRBJ2-6; D is unclear. The CDR3 is 14 residues long. Germline V CDR1 and CDR2: SGHNT, YENEEA. V gave up 5 bases and J gave up 7 bases, with 12 bases separating them. Written as DNA, the CDR3 is TGTGCCAGCAGCCCGGTCCATGGAGCCAACGTCCTGACTTTC. Protein sequence: CASSPVHGANVLTF.

This clonotype was seen many times. The chain has TRBV20-1 and TRBJ1-2; 7 bases map to TRBD1. The CDR3 runs 13 residues. Germline V CDR1 and CDR2: DFQATT, SNEGSKA (reference sequence). The V segment lost 5 bases and the J segment 11 bases; nucleotides outside the gene matches: 14. CDR3 residues: CSAEGRDSQRYTF. DNA of the CDR3: TGCAGTGCTGAAGGAAGGGACAGCCAGAGGTACACCTTC.

This clonotype was recorded a few times. The chain carries TRBV6-1 and TRBJ2-5; 8 bases align to TRBD2. This CDR3 comprises 15 residues. Trimming at V came to 8 bases and at J to 4 bases, leaving 12 bases not matched to a gene. Germline CDR1 is MNHNS and CDR2 is SASEGT. The CDR3 DNA reads as TGTGCCAGCGGAAGAGCGGGAGTAGGGGGAGAGACCCAGTACTTC. Translating gives CASGRAGVGGETQYF.

This clonotype was seen ten or more times. CDR3 sequence reads: CASSLSLGAGELFF. The CDR3, as DNA: TGTGCCAGCAGTTTATCCCTCGGGGCCGGGGAGCTGTTTTTT. The chain employs TRBV28 and TRBJ2-2; the D gene is possibly TRBD2 (5 bases). The CDR3 covers 14 residues. V lost 1 base and J lost 6, with 9 bases in between. From germline, CDR1 is MDHEN and CDR2 SYDVKM.

This clonotype was seen at least ten times. This may arise from a read error, as a much more abundant clone is one base away. The V call is TRBV6-1, the J call TRBJ1-5, with D possibly matching TRBD1 (5 bases). In germline, CDR1 is MNHNS, CDR2 SASEGT. This CDR3 comprises 14 residues. The CDR3 DNA sequence: TGTGCCAGCAGGAAAACAGGTGGCAATCAGCCCCAGCGTTTT. Its translation is CASRKTGGNQPQRF.

The V and J genes are TRBV12-3 or TRBV12-4 and TRBJ1-5, with D tentatively TRBD1 (5 bases). The ends were cut back, 4 bases at V and 6 bases at J, with 10 bases in the middle. The length of the CDR3 is 13 residues. CDR3 sequence: CASSSPGFQPQHF. The CDR3 DNA reads TGTGCCAGCAGTTCCCCAGGGTTTCAGCCCCAGCATTTT.

This clonotype was observed at least ten times. This chain connects TRBV7-9 to TRBJ2-5; D is unclear. From germline, CDR1 is SEHNR and CDR2 FQNEAQ (reference sequence). The CDR3 covers 13 residues. With 5 bases removed from V and 5 bases from J, the gap between germline ends came to 12 bases. The CDR3 DNA reads TGTGCCAGCAGCCAGAGCAAAGCGGAGACCCAGTACTTC. This translates into CASSQSKAETQYF.

Ten or more counts support this clonotype. The chain uses TRBV29-1 and TRBJ1-2, with 8 bases aligning to TRBD1. CDR3 size: 12 residues. After removal of 4 bases from V and 4 bases from J, the junction contained 2 bases not matched to a gene. Per germline, CDR1 SQVTM and CDR2 ANQGSEA. In nucleotides, the CDR3 is TGCAGCGTTGGAGGGACAGGCTATGGCTACACCTTC. Translating gives CSVGGTGYGYTF.